This entry lists 30 T cell receptor beta chains sequenced from one sample in a study of shared clonotypes between healthy human individuals. Assay: immunoSEQ multiplex PCR; the TCRdb copy retains only in-frame clones and omits some. The table shows some 2,400,000 clones, with roughly 95% occurring only once. Sequenced material: naive CD4+ T cells sorted from blood. Subset denoted: CD45RA+ positively selected. All receptors come from a man aged 18 to 29 in good health.

As for this clone: Different DNA sequences within this sample yield the same CDR3. The chain combines TRBV6-1 with TRBJ2-5; 8 nucleotides line up with TRBD1. CDR3 length equals 14 residues. The V segment lost 2 bases and the J segment 5 bases; nucleotides outside the gene matches: 4. Germline values: CDR1 MNHNS, CDR2 SASEGT. The CDR3, as DNA: TGTGCCAGCAGTGAACAGGGGGCCGGGGAGACCCAGTACTTC. Its protein product is CASSEQGAGETQYF.

This clone has only one observation. This chain joins TRBV9 and TRBJ1-2, with D perhaps TRBD1 (6 bases). Between the trimmed V and J ends, which lost 3 bases and 1 base, there was a span of 10 bases. The CDR3 consists of 14 residues. The V gene's germline CDR1 is SGDLS and CDR2 YYNGEE. The CDR3 region is CASSGTANNYGYTF. CDR3 DNA: TGTGCCAGCAGCGGGACAGCTAATAACTATGGCTACACCTTC.

The gene calls are TRBV2 and TRBJ1-5, with 9 bases matching TRBD1. The germline CDR1 and CDR2 sequences are SNHLY and FYNNEI. This CDR3 has 14 residues. Germline trimming cut 6 bases from V and 5 bases from J; bases unmatched to any gene: 5. The CDR3 bases are TGTGCCAGCAGCCCGGACAGGGGCGATCAGCCCCAGCATTTT. Protein: CASSPDRGDQPQHF.

The V call is TRBV5-6, the J call TRBJ1-5, with D perhaps matching TRBD1 (5 bases). V lost 4 bases to trimming and J lost 0 bases, with 14 bases between them. This CDR3 region has 16 residues. The germline CDR1 and CDR2 sequences are SGHDT and YYEEEE. The CDR3 DNA reads as TGTGCCAGCAGCGCCCTGGGGGGTTCTAGCAATCAGCCCCAGCATTTT. Its translation: CASSALGGSSNQPQHF.

The chain joins TRBV5-1 to TRBJ2-7; TRBD2 might be the D (5 bases). This CDR3 contains 12 residues. Deletions cut 8 bases from V and 2 bases from J, with 11 bases between. Germline assignment: CDR1 SGHRS and CDR2 YFSETQ. CDR3 sequence reads: CASSGEPYEQYF. The CDR3 DNA follows: TGCGCCAGTTCCGGGGAACCCTACGAGCAGTACTTC.

The chain employs TRBV18 and TRBJ2-2, with D unclear. Germline V gives CDR1 KGHSH, CDR2 LQKENI. There are 14 residues in the CDR3. V was shortened by 2 bases and J by 1 base, with 5 bases between the two germline ends. CDR3 amino acids: CASSPWQNTGELFF. In DNA, the CDR3 is TGTGCCAGCTCACCATGGCAGAACACCGGGGAGCTGTTTTTT. Filled out from reference TRBV18 and TRBJ2-2, the complete variable domain reads NAGVMQNPRHLVRRRGQEARLRCSPMKGHSHVYWYRQLPEEGLKFMVYLQKENIIDESGMPKERFSAEFPKEGPSILRIQQVVRGDSAAYFCASSPWQNTGELFFGEGSRLTVL.

The chain is built from TRBV28 and TRBJ1-3, with 7 positions matching TRBD1. The CDR3 runs to 15 residues. Germline lookup yields CDR1 MDHEN and CDR2 SYDVKM. V lost 7 bases and J lost 0; bases outside the gene matches: 6. The chain's CDR3 is CASMRDSLSGNTIYF. Here the CDR3 DNA reads TGTGCCAGCATGAGGGACAGTCTCTCTGGAAACACCATATATTTT.

This clone came up a few times. The chain couples TRBV5-5 to TRBJ1-2; a weak D match, TRBD1 (6 bases). Germline V gene sequence: CDR1 SGHKS, CDR2 YYEKEE (reference sequence). CDR3 length: 12 amino acids. The V gene lost 3 bases and the J gene lost 6 bases, with 9 bases spanning the gap. CDR3 sequence: CASSSQGNGYTF. The DNA of the CDR3 is TGTGCCAGCAGCTCACAGGGTAATGGCTACACCTTC.

To note about this clone: The same CDR3 is also encoded by other DNA sequences in this sample. The chain has TRBV5-1 and TRBJ2-3, with TRBD2 identical over 14 bases. Germline CDR1 reads SGHRS; CDR2 reads YFSETQ. Germline trimming cut 3 bases from V and 2 bases from J; bases unmatched to any gene: 2. This CDR3 is built from 16 residues. In nucleotides, the CDR3 is TGCGCCAGCAGCTCGGGACTAGCGGGAGCCACAGATACGCAGTATTTT. Amino acid sequence: CASSSGLAGATDTQYF.

This chain uses TRBV7-2 with TRBJ2-3, with TRBD2 identical over 13 bases. The CDR3 spans 17 residues. The V segment lost 5 bases and the J segment 2 bases; nucleotides outside the gene matches: 7. Germline V gene lookup returns CDR1 SGHTA and CDR2 FQGNSA. CDR3 loop: CASSRTSGSSITDTQYF. The CDR3 DNA follows: TGTGCCAGCAGCCGGACTAGCGGGAGCTCAATCACAGATACGCAGTATTTT.

J is TRBJ2-4 and V is TRBV30; perhaps TRBD2 as D (5 bases). V was shortened by 4 bases and J by 0 bases, with 13 bases between the two germline ends. There are 15 residues in the CDR3. In germline, CDR1 is GTSNPN, CDR2 SVGIG (reference sequence). The CDR3 loop is CAWTGGGLAKNIQYF. The CDR3 DNA follows: TGTGCCTGGACCGGTGGCGGGTTAGCCAAAAACATTCAGTACTTC.

The chain's CDR3 is CASSTTGTPETQYF. The CDR3 nucleotides read TGTGCCAGTAGTACAACAGGGACCCCAGAGACCCAGTACTTC. J is TRBJ2-5 and V is TRBV19; D is perhaps TRBD1 (6 bases). Germline lookup yields CDR1 LNHDA and CDR2 SQIVND (reference sequence). V gave up 4 bases and J gave up 4 bases, with 13 bases separating them. The CDR3 totals 14 residues.

This clone was counted a few times. The sample contains more than one DNA sequence encoding this CDR3. The chain couples TRBV9 to TRBJ1-1; D perhaps matches TRBD1 (5 bases). Trimming cost V 4 bases and J 1 base, with 8 bases left between them. Germline V gives CDR1 SGDLS, CDR2 YYNGEE. The CDR3 covers 13 residues. CDR3 residues: CASSHTGNTEAFF. Written as DNA, the CDR3 is TGTGCCAGCAGCCATACAGGGAACACTGAAGCTTTCTTT.

The J gene is TRBJ2-5, the V gene TRBV9, with D possibly being TRBD2 (5 bases). Germline V CDR1 and CDR2: SGDLS, YYNGEE. The ends were cut back, 4 bases at V and 5 bases at J, with 18 bases in the middle. This CDR3 is 15 amino acids long. CDR3 protein: CASSINPGSAETQYF. The DNA for the CDR3 is TGTGCCAGCAGCATCAACCCGGGGAGCGCGGAGACCCAGTACTTC.

This sequence joins TRBV7-2 and TRBJ2-3; 9 bases are shared with TRBD1. V was pared by 5 bases and J by 2 bases, with 11 bases of the junction left unmatched. The CDR3 has 17 amino acids. Germline V gene data show CDR1 as SGHTA and CDR2 as FQGNSA. CDR3 nucleotides: TGTGCCAGCAGCCTGTACACCGGGACAGGGTTCACAGATACGCAGTATTTT. Translated, it gives CASSLYTGTGFTDTQYF.

This chain joins TRBV2 and TRBJ2-7; possibly TRBD2 for D (5 bases). This CDR3 is 13 amino acids long. V lost 4 bases and J 3 bases, leaving 10 bases between the germline ends. CDR1 SNHLY and CDR2 FYNNEI come from the germline V gene. CDR3 DNA sequence: TGTGCCAGCAGTGGGGGAGACGGCTACGAGCAGTACTTC. Translation: CASSGGDGYEQYF.

V gene TRBV11-2 combines with J gene TRBJ2-3, with D possibly being TRBD2 (6 bases). The CDR3 consists of 15 residues. Trimming took off 2 bases at V and 1 base at J, with 10 bases between the two ends. Germline V gene data show CDR1 as SGHAT and CDR2 as FQNNGV. The CDR3 is CASSLRASGTDTQYF. In DNA, the CDR3 is TGTGCCAGCAGCTTACGGGCTAGCGGCACAGATACGCAGTATTTT.

This chain joins TRBV5-6 and TRBJ1-6, with D tentatively TRBD1 (5 bases). Germline V lookup: CDR1 SGHDT, CDR2 YYEEEE. The CDR3 spans 15 residues. V gave up 4 bases and J gave up 7 bases, with 15 bases separating them. The CDR3 bases are TGTGCCAGCAGCCTTCGAGGGGTCCGCAATTCACCCCTCCACTTT. It specifies CASSLRGVRNSPLHF.

V and J are TRBV6-1 and TRBJ1-3; D is perhaps TRBD1 (6 bases). V was trimmed by 0 bases and J by 2 bases, leaving 8 bases between them. In germline, CDR1 is MNHNS, CDR2 SASEGT. CDR3 length equals 15 residues. CDR3 bases: TGTGCCAGCAGTGAAGCGTGGGGGCCTGGAAACACCATATATTTT. Encoded protein: CASSEAWGPGNTIYF.

This sequence joins TRBV28 and TRBJ2-5; 10 bases map to TRBD2. The CDR3 has 18 amino acids. With V trimmed by 5 bases and J by 0 bases, 12 bases remained unmatched. Germline V gives CDR1 MDHEN, CDR2 SYDVKM. The CDR3 sequence: CASSPARLAGEYQETQYF. The CDR3 nucleotides read TGTGCCAGCAGTCCCGCCCGTCTAGCGGGGGAGTACCAAGAGACCCAGTACTTC. The full variable domain, with the rest looked up from reference TRBV28 and TRBJ2-5, is DVKVTQSSRYLVKRTGEKVFLECVQDMDHENMFWYRQDPGLGLRLIYFSYDVKMKEKGDIPEGYSVSREKKERFSLILESASTNQTSMYLCASSPARLAGEYQETQYFGPGTRLLVL.

The rearrangement links TRBV6-5 to TRBJ1-1; no reliable D call. CDR1 MNHEY and CDR2 SVGAGI come from the germline V gene. The CDR3 runs 12 residues. V was cut by 6 bases and J by 10 bases, with 15 bases left in between. CDR3 amino acids: CASSDQGRGAFF. The CDR3 DNA is TGTGCCAGCAGCGACCAAGGGAGAGGAGCTTTCTTT.

The chain is built from TRBV12-5 and TRBJ1-6, with a possible D match to TRBD1 (5 bases). CDR1 and CDR2 (germline): LGHNT, FRNRAP. The V end lost 1 base, the J end lost 4 bases, and 8 bases lay between the germline ends. The CDR3 covers 15 residues. Written as DNA, the CDR3 is TGTGCTAGTGGTTTGGGACAGCCTTATAATTCACCCCTCCACTTT. Translated, it gives CASGLGQPYNSPLHF.

The genes are TRBV20-1 and TRBJ1-2; unclear D gene. The CDR3 runs 11 residues. Trimming took off 3 bases at V and 8 bases at J, with 10 bases between the two ends. Germline V gene data show CDR1 as DFQATT and CDR2 as SNEGSKA (reference sequence). CDR3 amino acids: CSARAGGGYTF. As DNA, the CDR3 is TGCAGTGCTAGGGCCGGCGGGGGCTACACCTTC.

This clone was observed once. The chain employs TRBV18 and TRBJ2-3; a possible D gene is TRBD2 (6 bases). CDR1 and CDR2 from the germline V gene are KGHSH and LQKENI. The CDR3 extends over 13 amino acids. V was pared by 5 bases and J by 4 bases, with 10 bases between. The CDR3 bases are TGTGCCAGCTCAGAAAGACTAGCAGATACGCAGTATTTT. Its translation is CASSERLADTQYF.

The chain employs TRBV11-3 and TRBJ2-1; D might be TRBD2 (5 bases). Germline-derived CDR1 and CDR2 are SGHNT and YENEEA. With 4 bases removed from V and 6 bases from J, the gap between germline ends came to 10 bases. The CDR3 extends over 13 amino acids. This chain's CDR3 is CASSSLEGNEQFF. The DNA for the CDR3 is TGTGCCAGCAGCTCCTTAGAGGGCAATGAGCAGTTCTTC.

The V call is TRBV10-3, the J call TRBJ1-2; possible D gene TRBD1, 6 bases. Trimming took 3 bases from V and 4 from J, leaving 12 bases between them. Germline V gives CDR1 ENHRY, CDR2 SYGVKD. The CDR3 runs 14 residues. CDR3 residues: CAISDTGGGYGYTF. The DNA for the CDR3 is TGTGCCATCAGTGATACAGGAGGGGGCTATGGCTACACCTTC.

The chain employs TRBV5-1 and TRBJ2-1; the match to TRBD2 covers 9 bases. After removal of 4 bases from V and 0 bases from J, the junction contained 20 bases not matched to a gene. The CDR3 consists of 21 residues. Germline-derived CDR1 and CDR2 are SGHRS and YFSETQ. The CDR3 bases are TGCGCCAGCAGCGGGGGACAAGATCTGGGACTAGCTAGGAGCTCCTACAATGAGCAGTTCTTC. It yields the protein CASSGGQDLGLARSSYNEQFF.

In this sample, this clone turned up once. CDR3 residues: CASSLASGDTQYF. The CDR3 bases are TGTGCCAGCAGCTTGGCTTCGGGGGATACGCAGTATTTT. The V call is TRBV5-4, the J call TRBJ2-3, with D possibly TRBD2 on 5 matching bases. This CDR3 has 13 amino acids. Germline V gene sequence: CDR1 SGHNT, CDR2 YYREEE (reference sequence). V lost 0 bases and J 6 bases, leaving 8 bases between the germline ends.

This chain links TRBV5-1 with TRBJ2-1; D is perhaps TRBD1 (5 bases). Germline V lookup: CDR1 SGHRS, CDR2 YFSETQ. The CDR3 has 15 residues. Trimming left V 2 bases short and J 8 bases short, with 17 bases between. The CDR3 loop is CASSFLGRASDEQFF. CDR3 in DNA: TGCGCCAGCAGCTTTCTTGGCAGGGCGTCCGATGAGCAGTTCTTC. The variable domain in full, with the rest retrieved from reference TRBV5-1 and TRBJ2-1, is KAGVTQTPRYLIKTRGQQVTLSCSPISGHRSVSWYQQTPGQGLQFLFEYFSETQRNKGNFPGRFSGRQFSNSRSEMNVSTLELGDSALYLCASSFLGRASDEQFFGPGTRLTVL.

The chain is built from TRBV19 and TRBJ1-1; D might be TRBD1 (6 bases). Trimming cost V 5 bases and J 0 bases, with 16 bases left between them. The germline V gene has CDR1 LNHDA and CDR2 SQIVND (reference sequence). This CDR3 contains 16 residues. The CDR3 DNA reads as TGTGCCAGTAGTGGGGCAGGGGCTCGGCTGAACACTGAAGCTTTCTTT. Protein: CASSGAGARLNTEAFF.